The 9 T cell receptor beta chains below come from one sample, sequenced in a study of blood T cell repertoires in COVID-19 (dated by TCRdb to 2018 to 2021). Receptor amplification or capture employed the immunoSEQ multiplex PCR assay. TCRdb took this table from immuneACCESS and kept in-frame rearrangements with V and J called. Such tables lack part of the clones; where checked against another copy, unresolved V genes explain under half of the gap, and the rest is unexplained. This sample holds tens of thousands of clones; around 90% were observed only once. Approximately 3.1% of the sample lies in the top ten. Sequences were obtained from peripheral blood. Source of these receptors: a woman aged 65 to 85 with acute or convalescent COVID-19.

The rearrangement links TRBV15 to TRBJ1-5; 9 bases are a match to TRBD1. CDR3 length: 16 amino acids. Trimming took 1 base from V and 4 from J; bases not matched to a gene: 5. Germline CDR1 and CDR2: LNHNV and YYDKDF (reference sequence). The DNA for the CDR3 is TGTGCCACCAGCAGAGCGGGACAGGGCACGAATCAGCCCCAGCATTTT. Amino acid sequence: CATSRAGQGTNQPQHF.

The chain recombines TRBV19 with TRBJ1-5; 7 bases fit TRBD1. Per the germline V gene, CDR1 is LNHDA and CDR2 is SQIVND (reference sequence). The V and J ends lost 6 bases and 3 bases, in that order; junction bases with no gene match: 8. CDR3 length: 15 amino acids. CDR3 bases: TGTGCCAGTAGAATAACGGACAGGAACAATCAGCCCCAGCATTTT. Translated, it gives CASRITDRNNQPQHF.

The CDR3 is CASSQNLAGVGEQFF. The DNA of the CDR3 is TGTGCCAGCAGCCAAAATCTAGCGGGAGTAGGTGAGCAGTTCTTC. The genes are TRBV3-1 (or the pseudogene TRBV3-2) and TRBJ2-1; 10 nucleotides match TRBD2. V lost 2 bases, J lost 9 bases, and 7 bases stayed unmatched. Germline V lookup: CDR1 LGHDT, CDR2 YNNKEL (reference sequence). This CDR3 has 15 residues.

This clone was seen only a few times. V and J are TRBV6-4 and TRBJ1-2; 9 bases map to TRBD1. Trimming cost V 4 bases and J 4 bases; bases outside gene matches: 7. The germline CDR1 and CDR2 sequences are MRHNA and SNTAGT. This CDR3 has 15 residues. CDR3 amino acids: CASSAATGGLYGYTF. CDR3 nucleotides: TGTGCCAGCAGTGCCGCGACAGGGGGGCTCTATGGCTACACCTTC.

The rearrangement links TRBV19 to TRBJ2-6, with D uncertain. V was trimmed by 6 bases and J by 0 bases, leaving 9 bases between them. The CDR3 is made up of 15 amino acids. Per germline, CDR1 LNHDA and CDR2 SQIVND (reference sequence). The CDR3 DNA reads as TGTGCCAGTAGAACCGAGAACTCTGGGGCCAACGTCCTGACTTTC. Translating gives CASRTENSGANVLTF.

This chain joins TRBV14 and TRBJ1-1; 7 nucleotides line up with TRBD1. Germline lookup yields CDR1 SGHDN and CDR2 FVKESK. V gave up 4 bases and J gave up 7 bases; unmatched junction bases: 9. This CDR3 spans 14 amino acids. DNA for the CDR3: TGTGCCAGCAGCCTGATAGACAGGGTATTTGAAGCTTTCTTT. This translates into CASSLIDRVFEAFF.

The V gene is TRBV12-1, the J gene TRBJ2-7; the table names TRBD2, a call not compared with the DNA. TRBV12-1 is reported as a pseudogene. The length of the CDR3 is 17 residues. CDR3 in amino acids: CASSFGSSGGTNYEQYV. In DNA form, the CDR3 reads TGTGCCAGCAGCTTTGGCTCTAGCGGGGGGACCAACTACGAGCAGTACGTC.

This chain joins TRBV6-1 and TRBJ2-2, with 15 positions matching TRBD2. Germline V gives CDR1 MNHNS, CDR2 SASEGT. The CDR3 is made up of 20 amino acids. J gave up 4 bases and V 0 bases, and 9 bases lay outside the gene matches. The CDR3 bases are TGTGCCAGCAGTGAAGCAGGGACTAGCGGGGGGCCCGGCGGCACCGGGGAGCTGTTTTTT. This sequence encodes CASSEAGTSGGPGGTGELFF.

The chain joins TRBV2 to TRBJ2-4; D is perhaps TRBD1 (6 bases). V lost 5 bases to trimming and J lost 7 bases, with 15 bases between them. The CDR3 runs to 14 residues. Germline assignment: CDR1 SNHLY and CDR2 FYNNEI. In DNA form, the CDR3 reads TGTGCCAGCAGTCCCAACAGGGCGAGTAACATTCAGTACTTC. Its protein product is CASSPNRASNIQYF.